Each of the 11 T cell receptor beta chains below was sequenced from the same sample in a study of shared clonotypes between healthy human individuals. Profiled with immunoSEQ multiplex PCR; TCRdb holds only in-frame clones, not every one. The sample holds fewer than 3 million clones, around 92% seen once. What was sequenced was naive CD4+ T cells from PBMCs. Subset given: CD45RA+ positively selected. The receptor set was obtained from a young man in good health. Some clones in this sample may be carry-over from other donors' samples.

This clone was recorded once. V gene TRBV9 combines with J gene TRBJ2-1; 13 nucleotides align to TRBD2. In germline, CDR1 is SGDLS, CDR2 YYNGEE. The CDR3 sequence is 14 residues long. J was trimmed by 8 bases and V by 4 bases; bases with no gene match: 3. As DNA, the CDR3 is TGTGCCAGCAGCCGGACTAGCGGGAGCTATGAGCAGTTCTTC. It translates to CASSRTSGSYEQFF.

The chain combines TRBV6-5 with TRBJ1-1; D gene ambiguous. The CDR3 loop spans 13 amino acids. CDR1 is MNHEY, CDR2 SVGAGI, per germline. V lost 6 bases to trimming and J lost 4 bases, with 12 bases between them. The CDR3 DNA reads TGTGCCAGCAGACTACCGGGGAGCACTGAAGCTTTCTTT. This sequence encodes CASRLPGSTEAFF.

The chain employs TRBV11-2 and TRBJ2-5; TRBD2 might be the D (6 bases). The germline gives CDR1 SGHAT, CDR2 FQNNGV. The CDR3 covers 15 residues. The germline V and J ends were trimmed by 5 bases and 5 bases, with 18 bases remaining between them. The CDR3 region has the DNA TGTGCCAGCAGCCCACCCGGAGGGACGGCCGAGACCCAGTACTTC. Its translation is CASSPPGGTAETQYF.

CDR3 DNA: TGTGCCAGCAGTTTCGGGCGCAGGGGGCGGACTTATAATTCACCCCTCCACTTT. As protein: CASSFGRRGRTYNSPLHF. The chain uses TRBV27 and TRBJ1-6; TRBD1 aligns across 8 bases. CDR1 and CDR2 from the germline V gene are MNHEY and SMNVEV (reference sequence). The CDR3 has 18 residues. Trimming at V came to 3 bases and at J to 4 bases, leaving 11 bases not matched to a gene.

This clone was picked up one time. The chain links TRBV10-3 to TRBJ1-4, with D unclear. CDR3 length: 16 residues. Trimming stripped 4 bases from V and 7 bases from J, with 19 bases between. Germline V gene lookup returns CDR1 ENHRY and CDR2 SYGVKD. CDR3 in amino acids: CAISVNAGGLGEKLFF. The CDR3 region has the DNA TGTGCCATCAGTGTAAATGCGGGTGGGTTAGGTGAAAAACTGTTTTTT.

The chain links TRBV4-1 to TRBJ1-5; D uncertain. Germline V gives CDR1 MGHRA, CDR2 YSYEKL. The CDR3 length is 15 residues. V was clipped by 2 bases and J by 6 bases, with 14 bases between them. CDR3 coding DNA: TGCGCCAGCAGCCAACGGTCGGATTCCCGTCAGCCCCAGCATTTT. Translated, it gives CASSQRSDSRQPQHF.

The V gene is TRBV5-1, the J gene TRBJ2-7; D could derive from TRBD1 or TRBD2 (6 bases each). V shed 1 base and J shed 5 bases, with 16 bases lying between them. Germline assignment: CDR1 SGHRS and CDR2 YFSETQ. The length of the CDR3 is 15 residues. The CDR3 DNA reads as TGCGCCAGCAGCTTGTTGGGGGGCGCCGCCCACGAGCAGTACTTC. Its translation is CASSLLGGAAHEQYF.

This chain connects TRBV28 to TRBJ2-5; 12 nucleotides agree with TRBD2. Germline V gene sequence: CDR1 MDHEN, CDR2 SYDVKM. The CDR3 is 19 amino acids. J gave up 5 bases and V 4 bases, and 17 bases lay outside the gene matches. DNA for the CDR3: TGTGCCAGCAGTTCTGGGGGGCTAGCGGGAGGGCCGATAGGGGAGACCCAGTACTTC. This sequence encodes CASSSGGLAGGPIGETQYF.

This chain connects TRBV7-8 to TRBJ2-1; 7 bases are a match to TRBD1. V shed 5 bases and J 0 bases; nucleotides not matched to a gene: 10. The germline V gene has CDR1 SGHVS and CDR2 FQNEAQ. The CDR3 runs to 17 residues. Here the CDR3 reads CASSPGVAGGSYNEQFF. The CDR3 DNA reads TGTGCCAGCAGCCCCGGGGTTGCAGGGGGCTCCTACAATGAGCAGTTCTTC.

The chain employs TRBV5-1 and TRBJ1-2; maybe TRBD1 (5 bases). The ends were cut back, 3 bases at V and 10 bases at J, with 19 bases in the middle. The germline V gene encodes CDR1 SGHRS and CDR2 YFSETQ. The CDR3 is 14 residues long. The CDR3 protein is CASSYREGRRDYTF. CDR3 DNA: TGCGCCAGCAGCTACCGGGAGGGGCGGAGAGACTACACCTTC.

As concerns this clone: Other nucleotide sequences from this sample produce the same CDR3. V gene TRBV6-1 combines with J gene TRBJ1-5; unclear D gene. The CDR3 has 13 residues. Trimming left V 2 bases short and J 4 bases short, with 6 bases between. Germline V lookup: CDR1 MNHNS, CDR2 SASEGT. The CDR3 is CASSESGNQPQHF. CDR3 in DNA: TGTGCCAGCAGTGAATCGGGTAATCAGCCCCAGCATTTT.